This T cell receptor beta chain is from a study of metastatic and nonmetastatic thyroid tumors. V shed 2 bases and J shed 3 bases, with 9 bases lying between them. This CDR3 is built from 13 residues. Germline assignment: CDR1 SGHRS and CDR2 YFSETQ. Thyroid surgery took place with no prior treatment in any patient. Many counts were recorded for this clone. TCRdb re-called clones from the PCR reads using MiXCR. The sample lists about 25,000 clones; about an eighth were seen once. The rearrangement links TRBV5-1 to TRBJ2-7; D not resolved. The sequencing input was blood. This clonotype was sampled from a female donor with papillary thyroid cancer or a benign thyroid nodule (not recorded which). Some clones in this sample may be carry-over from other donors' samples. CDR3 bases: TGCGCCAGCAGCTTTTTGGGGAACTACGAGCAGTACTTC. As protein: CASSFLGNYEQYF.